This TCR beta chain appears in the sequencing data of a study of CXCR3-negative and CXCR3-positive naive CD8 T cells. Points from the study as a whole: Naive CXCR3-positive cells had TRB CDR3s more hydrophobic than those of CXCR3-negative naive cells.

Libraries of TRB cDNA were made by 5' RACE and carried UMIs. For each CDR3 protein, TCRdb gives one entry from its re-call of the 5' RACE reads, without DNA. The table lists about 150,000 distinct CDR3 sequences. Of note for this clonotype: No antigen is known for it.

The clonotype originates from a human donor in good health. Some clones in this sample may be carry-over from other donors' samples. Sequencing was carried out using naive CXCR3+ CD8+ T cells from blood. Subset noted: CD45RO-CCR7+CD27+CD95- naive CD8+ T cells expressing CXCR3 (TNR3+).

CDR3 sequence reads: CAISDWEGYEQYF. The chain recombines TRBV25-1 with TRBJ2-7; the TCRdb call, TRBD2, lacks DNA for checking. The CDR3 sequence is 13 residues long. The V gene's germline CDR1 is MGHDK and CDR2 SYGVNS.